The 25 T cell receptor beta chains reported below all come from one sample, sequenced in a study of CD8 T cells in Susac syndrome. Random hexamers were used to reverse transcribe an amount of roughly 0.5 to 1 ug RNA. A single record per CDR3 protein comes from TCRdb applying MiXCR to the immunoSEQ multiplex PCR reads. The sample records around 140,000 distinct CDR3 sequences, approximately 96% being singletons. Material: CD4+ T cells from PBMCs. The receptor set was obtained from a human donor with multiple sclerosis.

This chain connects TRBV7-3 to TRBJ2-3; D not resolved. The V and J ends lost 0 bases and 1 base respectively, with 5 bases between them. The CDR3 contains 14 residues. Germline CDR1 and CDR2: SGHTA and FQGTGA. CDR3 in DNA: TGTGCCAGCAGCTTAACGGTGGGCACAGATACGCAGTATTTT. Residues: CASSLTVGTDTQYF.

For the CDR3, the DNA is TGTGCCAGCAGTTACTCCCCCTCTAGGGGGGCGGGGAACATTCAGTACTTC. This sequence encodes CASSYSPSRGAGNIQYF. This sequence joins TRBV6-5 and TRBJ2-4; D may correspond to TRBD1 or TRBD2 (6 bases each). The CDR3 covers 17 residues. Trimming removed 0 bases at V and 7 bases at J, with 19 bases between. The V gene's germline CDR1 is MNHEY and CDR2 SVGAGI.

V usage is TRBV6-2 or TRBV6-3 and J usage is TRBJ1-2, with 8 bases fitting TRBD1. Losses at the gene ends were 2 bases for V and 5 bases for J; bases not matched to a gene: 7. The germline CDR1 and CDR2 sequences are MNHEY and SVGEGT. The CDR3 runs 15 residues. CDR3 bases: TGTGCCAGCAGTTACCGGGACAGGCGATCGTATGGCTACACCTTC. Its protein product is CASSYRDRRSYGYTF.

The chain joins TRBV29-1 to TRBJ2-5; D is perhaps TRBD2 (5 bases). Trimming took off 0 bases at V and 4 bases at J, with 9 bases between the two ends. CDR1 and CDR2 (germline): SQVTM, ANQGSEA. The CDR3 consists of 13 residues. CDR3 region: CSVEEGGGETQYF. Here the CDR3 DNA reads TGCAGCGTTGAAGAGGGTGGAGGAGAGACCCAGTACTTC. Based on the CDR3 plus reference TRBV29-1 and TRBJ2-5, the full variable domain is SAVISQKPSRDICQRGTSLTIQCQVDSQVTMMFWYRQQPGQSLTLIATANQGSEATYESGFVIDKFPISRPNLTFSTLTVSNMSPEDSSIYLCSVEEGGGETQYFGPGTRLLVL.

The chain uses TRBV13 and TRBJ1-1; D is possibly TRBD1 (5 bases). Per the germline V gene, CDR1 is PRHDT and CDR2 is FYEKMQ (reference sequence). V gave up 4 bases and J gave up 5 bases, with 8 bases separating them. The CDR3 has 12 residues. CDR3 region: CASSSRETEAFF. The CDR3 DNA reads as TGTGCCAGCAGCTCCAGGGAGACTGAAGCTTTCTTT.

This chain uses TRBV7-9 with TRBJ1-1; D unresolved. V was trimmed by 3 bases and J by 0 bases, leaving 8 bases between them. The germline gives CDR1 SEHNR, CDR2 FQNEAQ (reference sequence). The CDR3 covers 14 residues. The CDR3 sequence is CASSFGSLNTEAFF. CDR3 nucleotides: TGTGCCAGCAGCTTCGGGTCACTGAACACTGAAGCTTTCTTT.

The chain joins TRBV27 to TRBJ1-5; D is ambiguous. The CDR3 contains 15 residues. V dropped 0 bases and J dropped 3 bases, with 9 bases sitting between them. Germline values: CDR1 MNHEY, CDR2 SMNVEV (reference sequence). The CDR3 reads CASSLSVKTNQPQHF. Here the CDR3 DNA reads TGTGCCAGCAGTTTATCCGTGAAGACCAATCAGCCCCAGCATTTT.

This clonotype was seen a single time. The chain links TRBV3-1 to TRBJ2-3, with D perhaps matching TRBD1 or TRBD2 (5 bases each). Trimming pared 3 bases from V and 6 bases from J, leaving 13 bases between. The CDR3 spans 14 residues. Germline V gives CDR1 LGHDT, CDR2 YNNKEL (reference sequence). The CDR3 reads CASSHLGESDTQYF. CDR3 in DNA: TGTGCCAGCAGCCATCTAGGGGAGAGCGATACGCAGTATTTT.

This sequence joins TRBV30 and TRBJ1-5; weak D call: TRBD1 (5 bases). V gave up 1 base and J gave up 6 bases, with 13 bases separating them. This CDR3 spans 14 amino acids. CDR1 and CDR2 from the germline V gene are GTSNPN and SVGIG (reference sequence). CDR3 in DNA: TGTGCCTGGAGTGGGGGGGGATCGGCTCAGCCCCAGCATTTT. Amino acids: CAWSGGGSAQPQHF.

Here the CDR3 reads CASSMDRVRVQPQHF. CDR3 DNA: TGTGCCAGTAGTATGGACAGGGTAAGGGTTCAGCCCCAGCATTTT. The V and J genes are TRBV19 and TRBJ1-5, with 8 bases aligning to TRBD1. The CDR3 is 15 residues long. Germline assignment: CDR1 LNHDA and CDR2 SQIVND (reference sequence). J gave up 6 bases and V 3 bases, and 7 bases lay outside the gene matches.

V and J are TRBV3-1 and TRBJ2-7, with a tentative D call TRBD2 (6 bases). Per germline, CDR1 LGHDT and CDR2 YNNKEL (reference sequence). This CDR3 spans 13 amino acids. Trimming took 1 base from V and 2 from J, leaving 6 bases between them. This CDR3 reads CASSQGGAYEQYF. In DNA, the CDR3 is TGTGCCAGCAGCCAAGGCGGGGCCTACGAGCAGTACTTC.

CDR3 sequence reads: CASSYSRGSTDTQYF. The CDR3 nucleotides read TGTGCCAGCAGTTACTCGAGAGGGTCAACAGATACGCAGTATTTT. The chain couples TRBV6-2 or TRBV6-3 to TRBJ2-3, with D possibly being TRBD2 (5 bases). V dropped 0 bases and J dropped 3 bases, with 10 bases sitting between them. The CDR3 sequence is 15 residues long. The V gene's germline CDR1 is MNHEY and CDR2 SVGEGT.

The CDR3 loop is CASSESRQRTSRPETQYF. CDR3 nucleotide sequence: TGTGCCAGCAGTGAATCCCGTCAAAGGACATCCAGGCCGGAGACCCAGTACTTC. The J gene is TRBJ2-5, the V gene TRBV25-1, with D maybe TRBD1 (5 bases). Per the germline V gene, CDR1 is MGHDK and CDR2 is SYGVNS. Trimming took 1 base from V and 5 from J, leaving 23 bases between them. This CDR3 comprises 18 residues.

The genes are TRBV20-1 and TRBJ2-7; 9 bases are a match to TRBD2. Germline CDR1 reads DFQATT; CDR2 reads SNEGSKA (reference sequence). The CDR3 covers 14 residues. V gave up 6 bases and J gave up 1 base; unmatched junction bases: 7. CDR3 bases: TGCAGTGCGCCTACTAGCGGGTTGTCCTACGAGCAGTACTTC. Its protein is CSAPTSGLSYEQYF.

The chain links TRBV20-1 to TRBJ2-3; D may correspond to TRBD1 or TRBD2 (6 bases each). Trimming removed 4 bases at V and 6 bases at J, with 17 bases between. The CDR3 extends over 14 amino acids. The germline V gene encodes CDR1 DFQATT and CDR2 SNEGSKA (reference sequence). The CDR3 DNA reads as TGCAGTGCTAACCCACCCGGGGGCGCGGATACGCAGTATTTT. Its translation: CSANPPGGADTQYF.

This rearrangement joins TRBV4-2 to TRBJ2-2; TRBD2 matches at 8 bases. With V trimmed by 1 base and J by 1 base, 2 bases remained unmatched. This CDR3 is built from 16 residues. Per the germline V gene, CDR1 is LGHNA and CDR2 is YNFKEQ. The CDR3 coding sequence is TGTGCCAGCAGCCAAGCCGCGGGAGGGAACACCGGGGAGCTGTTTTTT. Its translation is CASSQAAGGNTGELFF.

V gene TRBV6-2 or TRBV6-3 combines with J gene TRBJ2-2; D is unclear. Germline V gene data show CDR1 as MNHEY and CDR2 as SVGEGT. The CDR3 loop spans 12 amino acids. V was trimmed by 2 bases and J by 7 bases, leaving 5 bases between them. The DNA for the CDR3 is TGTGCCAGCAGTTACAGAAACGGGGAGCTGTTTTTT. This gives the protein CASSYRNGELFF.

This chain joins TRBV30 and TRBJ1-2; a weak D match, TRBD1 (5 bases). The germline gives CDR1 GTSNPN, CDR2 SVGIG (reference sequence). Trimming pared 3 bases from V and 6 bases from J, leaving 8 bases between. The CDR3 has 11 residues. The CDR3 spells CAWRGANGYTF. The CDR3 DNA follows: TGTGCCTGGAGAGGGGCCAATGGCTACACCTTC.

CDR3: CAWSGETGVYEQYF. In DNA, the CDR3 is TGTGCCTGGAGTGGAGAGACAGGAGTTTACGAGCAGTACTTC. The chain couples TRBV30 to TRBJ2-7; possibly TRBD1 for D (6 bases). The CDR3 sequence is 14 residues long. CDR1 and CDR2 (germline): GTSNPN, SVGIG (reference sequence). V lost 1 base to trimming and J lost 4 bases, with 14 bases between them.

DNA for the CDR3: TGTGCCAGCAGCCAACTGGCCGCCGGTAACACTGAAGCTTTCTTT. Translation gives CASSQLAAGNTEAFF. J is TRBJ1-1 and V is TRBV3-1, with D unclear. V was shortened by 2 bases and J by 2 bases, with 12 bases between the two germline ends. Germline values: CDR1 LGHDT, CDR2 YNNKEL (reference sequence). CDR3 length: 15 residues.

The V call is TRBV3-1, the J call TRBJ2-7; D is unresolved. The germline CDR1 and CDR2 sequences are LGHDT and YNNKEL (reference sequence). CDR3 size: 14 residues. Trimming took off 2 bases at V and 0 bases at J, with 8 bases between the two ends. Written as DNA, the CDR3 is TGTGCCAGCAGCCAATCGGGCGCCTCCTACGAGCAGTACTTC. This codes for CASSQSGASYEQYF.

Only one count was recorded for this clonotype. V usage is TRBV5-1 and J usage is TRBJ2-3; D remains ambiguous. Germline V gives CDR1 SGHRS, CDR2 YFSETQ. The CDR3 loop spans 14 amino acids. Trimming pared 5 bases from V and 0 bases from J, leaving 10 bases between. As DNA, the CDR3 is TGCGCCAGCAGGGTGGAAGGAAGCACAGATACGCAGTATTTT. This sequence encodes CASRVEGSTDTQYF.

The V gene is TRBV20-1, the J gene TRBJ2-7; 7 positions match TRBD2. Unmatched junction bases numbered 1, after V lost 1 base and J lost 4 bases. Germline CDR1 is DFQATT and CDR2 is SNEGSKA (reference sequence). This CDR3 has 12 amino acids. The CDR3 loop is CSARVGGYEQYF. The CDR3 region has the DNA TGCAGTGCTAGAGTGGGGGGGTACGAGCAGTACTTC.

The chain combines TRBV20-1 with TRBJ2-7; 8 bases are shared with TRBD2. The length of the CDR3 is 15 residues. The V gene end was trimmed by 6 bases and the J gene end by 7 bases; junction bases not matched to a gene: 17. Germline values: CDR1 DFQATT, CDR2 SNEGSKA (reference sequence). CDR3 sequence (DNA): TGCAGTGCCCGGCTGGGGGGAGCGGGAGCCGGGGAGCAGTACTTC. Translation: CSARLGGAGAGEQYF.

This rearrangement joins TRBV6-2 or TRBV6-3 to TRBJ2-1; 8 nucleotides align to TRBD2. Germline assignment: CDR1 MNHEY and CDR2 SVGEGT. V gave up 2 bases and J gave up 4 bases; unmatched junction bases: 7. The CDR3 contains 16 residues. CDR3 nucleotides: TGTGCCAGCAGTTACCTCAGCGGGGGCACTTACAATGAGCAGTTCTTC. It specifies CASSYLSGGTYNEQFF.